Each of the 6 T cell receptor beta chains below was sequenced from the same sample in a study of blood T cell repertoires in COVID-19. Measured with immunoSEQ multiplex PCR; TCRdb has only the in-frame clones, and not every one. The table shows some 75,000 clones, with about 88% occurring only once. The sample taken for sequencing was peripheral blood. The source of these receptors is a man between 65 and 85 years old with active or convalescent COVID-19.

V is TRBV15 and J is TRBJ1-6; the match to TRBD1 covers 10 bases. With 5 bases clipped from V and 5 bases from J, the junction kept 6 bases outside the gene matches. Germline assignment: CDR1 LNHNV and CDR2 YYDKDF (reference sequence). The CDR3 has 16 amino acids. The CDR3 region has the DNA TGTGCCACCAGCGCCGGGACAGGGGCAAATAATTCACCCCTCCACTTT. It translates to CATSAGTGANNSPLHF.

The DNA of the CDR3 is TGTGCCAGCAGCCCGTTTTGGGGAGGCCCCAATGAGCAGTTCTTC. Translating it yields CASSPFWGGPNEQFF. This chain connects TRBV7-8 to TRBJ2-1, with D perhaps matching TRBD2 (6 bases). The CDR3 runs to 15 residues. V shed 5 bases and J shed 6 bases, with 17 bases lying between them. CDR1 and CDR2 (germline): SGHVS, FQNEAQ.

This chain uses TRBV10-3 with TRBJ2-2; D is perhaps TRBD2 (6 bases). Germline V gene sequence: CDR1 ENHRY, CDR2 SYGVKD. The CDR3 is made up of 15 amino acids. V was cut by 7 bases and J by 4 bases, with 16 bases left in between. The CDR3 region has the DNA TGTGCCATCAAGGTCGGTGCGGGGCCCACCGGGGAGCTGTTTTTT. It codes for CAIKVGAGPTGELFF.

The chain couples TRBV2 to TRBJ2-1; 13 positions agree with TRBD2. Germline assignment: CDR1 SNHLY and CDR2 FYNNEI. V lost 5 bases to trimming and J lost 10 bases; unmatched junction nucleotides: 14. The CDR3 loop spans 17 amino acids. CDR3 sequence (DNA): TGTGCCAGCAGTACCCGGACTAGCGGGAGACCTCATTTGGAGCAGTTCTTC. Translation: CASSTRTSGRPHLEQFF.

The DNA of the CDR3 is TGTGCCTGGAGTGTACAGCTTTTTCCGGGATCCTACAATGAGCAGTTCTTC. It translates to CAWSVQLFPGSYNEQFF. V is TRBV30 and J is TRBJ2-1, with TRBD2 as a possible D gene (5 bases). Trimming pared 0 bases from V and 1 base from J, leaving 16 bases between. The germline CDR1 and CDR2 sequences are GTSNPN and SVGIG (reference sequence). The CDR3 contains 17 residues.

The chain uses TRBV11-2 and TRBJ2-1; TRBD2 aligns across 10 bases. Germline V gene data show CDR1 as SGHAT and CDR2 as FQNNGV. The trim removed 0 bases at V and 7 bases at J, leaving 9 bases unmatched. The CDR3 is 17 amino acids. CDR3 bases: TGTGCCAGCAGCTTAGATCATGGGCTAGCGGGGGTGAATGAGCAGTTCTTC. Its translation: CASSLDHGLAGVNEQFF.